These 8 T cell receptor beta chains were sequenced from one sample in a study of cytomegalovirus exposure and HLA in healthy donors (dated by TCRdb to the late 2010s). Libraries were built with the immunoSEQ multiplex PCR assay. For the multiplex PCR, a mixture combining 60 forward primers for TCR Vbeta segments and 13 reverse primers for TCR Jbeta segments was used. TCRdb retrieved this table from immuneACCESS and kept in-frame rearrangements only. Not all clones are present; in checked studies, unresolved V genes account for under half, and no reason is known for the remainder. Counted in this sample were some 110,000 clones; over 70% of them appeared once. The ten most abundant clones make up 8.6% of the sample. Sequenced material: PBMCs. These receptors were obtained from a woman aged 40 to 55 in good health and CMV-seropositive.

This chain links TRBV4-1 with TRBJ1-4; D may be TRBD1 (5 bases). V was shortened by 0 bases and J by 4 bases, with 12 bases between the two germline ends. Germline lookup yields CDR1 MGHRA and CDR2 YSYEKL. This CDR3 region has 16 residues. The CDR3 reads CASSQEPGGDNEKLFF. The CDR3 DNA reads as TGCGCCAGCAGCCAAGAGCCCGGGGGAGATAATGAAAAACTGTTTTTT.

The chain links TRBV7-9 to TRBJ1-2; TRBD1 agrees at 7 bases. J was trimmed by 4 bases and V by 1 base; bases with no gene match: 9. This CDR3 region has 16 residues. Germline V gives CDR1 SEHNR, CDR2 FQNEAQ (reference sequence). The CDR3 DNA sequence: TGTGCCAGCAGCTTAGAGGGGGCCCTCATAACCTATGGCTACACCTTC. It specifies CASSLEGALITYGYTF. The whole variable domain, remainder taken from reference TRBV7-9 and TRBJ1-2, is DTGVSQNPRHKITKRGQNVTFRCDPISEHNRLYWYRQTLGQGPEFLTYFQNEAQLEKSRLLSDRFSAERPKGSFSTLEIQRTEQGDSAMYLCASSLEGALITYGYTFGSGTRLTVV.

This rearrangement joins TRBV5-5 to TRBJ1-1, with 8 bases fitting TRBD1. This CDR3 region has 15 residues. Germline V gives CDR1 SGHKS, CDR2 YYEKEE (reference sequence). V lost 6 bases, J lost 1 base, and 8 bases stayed unmatched. The CDR3 protein is CASTPQQGENTEAFF. The DNA for the CDR3 is TGTGCCAGCACACCTCAACAGGGGGAGAACACTGAAGCTTTCTTT.

To note about this clone: This CDR3 is also generated by other DNA sequences in the sample. This chain uses TRBV10-3 with TRBJ1-1; 9 nucleotides match TRBD1. Trimming cost V 7 bases and J 6 bases; bases outside gene matches: 9. This CDR3 has 14 amino acids. CDR1 and CDR2 from the germline V gene are ENHRY and SYGVKD. The CDR3 loop is CAINRDRVSAEAFF. As DNA, the CDR3 is TGTGCCATCAACCGGGACAGGGTATCCGCTGAAGCTTTCTTT.

The chain uses TRBV28 and TRBJ2-5; 11 bases are shared with TRBD1. V shed 11 bases and J 4 bases; nucleotides not matched to a gene: 9. Germline V gene lookup returns CDR1 MDHEN and CDR2 SYDVKM. The CDR3 sequence is 14 residues long. The chain's CDR3 is CASRTGGRPETQYF. The CDR3 DNA reads as TGTGCCTCACGGACAGGGGGCCGCCCAGAGACCCAGTACTTC.

This clone has just one count. This chain links TRBV7-9 with TRBJ2-6; no clear D. The CDR3 totals 18 residues. Trimming took off 3 bases at V and 0 bases at J, with 15 bases between the two ends. Germline lookup yields CDR1 SEHNR and CDR2 FQNEAQ (reference sequence). CDR3 coding DNA: TGTGCCAGCAGCTTCGCAGGCCCCGGTATCTCTGGGGCCAACGTCCTGACTTTC. The encoded protein is CASSFAGPGISGANVLTF.

V usage is TRBV19 and J usage is TRBJ2-5; 7 positions agree with TRBD2. J lost 3 bases, V lost 9 bases, and 7 bases had no gene match. The CDR3 sequence is 13 residues long. Germline CDR1 and CDR2: LNHDA and SQIVND (reference sequence). The DNA of the CDR3 is TGTGCCAGAGGTGCGGGAGAGGAAGAGACCCAGTACTTC. Translating gives CARGAGEEETQYF.

The genes are TRBV5-4 and TRBJ2-1; D gene ambiguous. The CDR3 has 11 amino acids. The V gene's germline CDR1 is SGHNT and CDR2 YYREEE (reference sequence). Trimming shortened V by 4 bases and J by 6 bases, and 5 bases separated the two germline ends. The CDR3 nucleotides read TGTGCCAGCAGCCTCCTCAATGAGCAGTTCTTC. It translates to CASSLLNEQFF.